Listed below are T cell receptor beta chains from one sample, sequenced in a study of Graves' ophthalmopathy and Graves' hyperthyroidism. TCRdb used MiXCR to reprocess the multiplex PCR reads, holding one entry per CDR3 protein. The sample lists 350,000 to 450,000 distinct CDR3 sequences; about 16% were seen once. The sequenced sample consisted of peripheral blood. Receptor source: a woman under 30 with Graves' ophthalmopathy. Each CDR3 is given with its conserved first and last residue. The order of the fields is clone size, D gene, V gene, J gene, CDR3 DNA, CDR3 protein. D genes are given only for firm matches. For some rows the clone size is stated as once, few or many, or as a class when expanded; others skip it.

clone size: many; D gene: NA; V gene: TRBV5-1; J gene: TRBJ1-1; CDR3 DNA: TGCGCCAGCAGCGCCGCACGCACTGAAGCTTTCTTT; CDR3 protein: CASSAARTEAFF
clone size: many; D gene: NA; V gene: TRBV20-1; J gene: TRBJ2-2; CDR3 DNA: TGCAGTGCTAGACCCCCGGGGGATCCCGGGGAGCTGTTTTTT; CDR3 protein: CSARPPGDPGELFF
clone size: once; D gene: NA; V gene: TRBV6-5; J gene: TRBJ2-5; CDR3 DNA: TGTGCCAGCAGTTACCCAACTACTCCAGGCGGCGAGACCCAGTACTTC; CDR3 protein: CASSYPTTPGGETQYF
clone size: many; D gene: NA; V gene: TRBV6-2/TRBV6-3; J gene: TRBJ1-5; CDR3 DNA: TGTGCCAGCAGTTATCACCAGGGAAAGTATCAGCCCCAGCATTTT; CDR3 protein: CASSYHQGKYQPQHF
clone size: many; D gene: NA; V gene: TRBV20-1; J gene: TRBJ2-7; CDR3 DNA: TGCAGTGCTGAAGTGGGCAACTCCTACGAGCAGTACTTC; CDR3 protein: CSAEVGNSYEQYF
clone size: NA; D gene: NA; V gene: TRBV3-1; J gene: TRBJ2-2; CDR3 DNA: TGTGCCAGCAGCCCTAGGACTCCTTCCACCGGGGAGCTGTTTTTT; CDR3 protein: CASSPRTPSTGELFF
clone size: NA; D gene: NA; V gene: TRBV12-3/TRBV12-4; J gene: TRBJ1-6; CDR3 DNA: TGTGCCAGCAGTTTACCCGGGGGAAATTCACCCCTCCACTTT; CDR3 protein: CASSLPGGNSPLHF
clone size: many; D gene: NA; V gene: TRBV12-3/TRBV12-4; J gene: TRBJ2-5; CDR3 DNA: TGTGCCAGCACCTCGGGTGTTTGGGCCCAAGAGACCCAGTACTTC; CDR3 protein: CASTSGVWAQETQYF
clone size: NA; D gene: NA; V gene: TRBV12-3/TRBV12-4; J gene: TRBJ2-7; CDR3 DNA: TGTGCCAGCAAGTGGTCTAGGCTAACCTACGAGCAGTACTTC; CDR3 protein: CASKWSRLTYEQYF
clone size: many; D gene: TRBD1; V gene: TRBV20-1; J gene: TRBJ1-5; CDR3 DNA: TGCAGTGCTCAGACAGGGATTAGCAATCAGCCCCAGCATTTT; CDR3 protein: CSAQTGISNQPQHF
clone size: many; D gene: NA; V gene: TRBV15; J gene: TRBJ2-7; CDR3 DNA: TGTGCCACCAGCAGAGATCTTGGGGCCTCCTACGAGCAGTACTTC; CDR3 protein: CATSRDLGASYEQYF
clone size: many; D gene: TRBD1; V gene: TRBV6-1; J gene: TRBJ2-2; CDR3 DNA: TGTGCCAGCAGCTGGACAGGGACCGGGGAGCTGTTTTTT; CDR3 protein: CASSWTGTGELFF
clone size: many; D gene: TRBD1; V gene: TRBV24-1; J gene: TRBJ2-7; CDR3 DNA: TGTGCCACCAGTGATGACAGGGACCCGGGAAACGAGCAGTACTTC; CDR3 protein: CATSDDRDPGNEQYF
clone size: many; D gene: TRBD1; V gene: TRBV6-1; J gene: TRBJ1-6; CDR3 DNA: TGTGCCAGCAGTGAGGGGGGACAGGGTAAATCACCCCTCCACTTT; CDR3 protein: CASSEGGQGKSPLHF
clone size: NA; D gene: NA; V gene: TRBV20-1; J gene: TRBJ2-5; CDR3 DNA: TGCAGTGCACACCCAGGGGCCGGAGAGACCCAGTACTTC; CDR3 protein: CSAHPGAGETQYF
clone size: many; D gene: NA; V gene: TRBV12-3/TRBV12-4; J gene: TRBJ1-2; CDR3 DNA: TGTGCCAGCAGCCCAGGGTCGGGGCGGTCGGGCACCTTC; CDR3 protein: CASSPGSGRSGTF
clone size: NA; D gene: NA; V gene: TRBV6-1; J gene: TRBJ1-1; CDR3 DNA: TGTGCCAGCAGTGAATTGAGGCGTCGGAACACTGAAGCTTTCTTT; CDR3 protein: CASSELRRRNTEAFF
clone size: many; D gene: NA; V gene: TRBV6-1; J gene: TRBJ2-7; CDR3 DNA: TGTGCCAGCAGGACAGCCCGGGACACAAGCTACGAGCAGTACTTC; CDR3 protein: CASRTARDTSYEQYF
clone size: many; D gene: TRBD1; V gene: TRBV12-5; J gene: TRBJ2-5; CDR3 DNA: TGTGCTAGTGGTTATACCCGGGACAGGGATCACCCGCCAGAGACCCAGTACTTC; CDR3 protein: CASGYTRDRDHPPETQYF
clone size: many; D gene: TRBD2; V gene: TRBV11-2; J gene: TRBJ2-2; CDR3 DNA: TGTGCCAGCAGCTACTCTAGCGGGGGGGCCACCGGGGAGCTGTTTTTT; CDR3 protein: CASSYSSGGATGELFF
clone size: many; D gene: NA; V gene: TRBV11-3; J gene: TRBJ2-1; CDR3 DNA: TGTGCCAGCAGCTCAGCGGGCTCCCCCTACAATGAGCAGTTCTTC; CDR3 protein: CASSSAGSPYNEQFF
clone size: many; D gene: TRBD1; V gene: TRBV6-1; J gene: TRBJ1-1; CDR3 DNA: TGTGCCAGCAGGATCCGGACAGGGGAGAACACTGAAGCTTTCTTT; CDR3 protein: CASRIRTGENTEAFF
clone size: many; D gene: TRBD2; V gene: TRBV6-2/TRBV6-3; J gene: TRBJ2-7; CDR3 DNA: TGTGCCAGCAGTCGCCGACCGCTTAGCGGGGGCCCTGGGGAGCAGTACTTC; CDR3 protein: CASSRRPLSGGPGEQYF
clone size: many; D gene: NA; V gene: TRBV3-1; J gene: TRBJ1-1; CDR3 DNA: TGTGCCAGCGGGGACACGCTTAGCACTGAAGCTTTCTTT; CDR3 protein: CASGDTLSTEAFF
clone size: NA; D gene: TRBD2; V gene: TRBV6-2/TRBV6-3; J gene: TRBJ2-7; CDR3 DNA: TGTGCCAGCACCTATTCCGGGACTAGCGACTCCTACGAGCAGTACTTC; CDR3 protein: CASTYSGTSDSYEQYF
clone size: many; D gene: NA; V gene: TRBV18; J gene: TRBJ1-1; CDR3 DNA: TGTGCCAGCTCACCACCCCGCAGGGCCATTGAAGCTTTCTTT; CDR3 protein: CASSPPRRAIEAFF
clone size: many; D gene: NA; V gene: TRBV28; J gene: TRBJ1-2; CDR3 DNA: TGTGCCAGCAGTTTACCTCCGGTACCTTACACCTTC; CDR3 protein: CASSLPPVPYTF
clone size: many; D gene: TRBD1; V gene: TRBV7-9; J gene: TRBJ2-5; CDR3 DNA: TGTGCCAGCAGCCCCAGGACAGGGAGGCAAGAGACCCAGTACTTC; CDR3 protein: CASSPRTGRQETQYF
clone size: NA; D gene: TRBD2; V gene: TRBV12-3/TRBV12-4; J gene: TRBJ2-5; CDR3 DNA: TGTGCCAGCAGTTTAATAGGGAGGGCCGAGGAGACCCAGTACTTC; CDR3 protein: CASSLIGRAEETQYF
clone size: many; D gene: NA; V gene: TRBV19; J gene: TRBJ1-1; CDR3 DNA: TGTGCCAGTAGGCCAGGGGTACTTACTGAAGCTTTCTTT; CDR3 protein: CASRPGVLTEAFF
clone size: many; D gene: NA; V gene: TRBV28; J gene: TRBJ2-7; CDR3 DNA: TGTGCCAGCACCCCGACTAGAAGGACCTACGAGCAGTACTTC; CDR3 protein: CASTPTRRTYEQYF
clone size: many; D gene: NA; V gene: TRBV6-5; J gene: TRBJ2-2; CDR3 DNA: TGTGCCAGCAGTTACTCGAAGGGTCCCACCGGGGAGCTGTTTTTT; CDR3 protein: CASSYSKGPTGELFF